This TCR beta chain was recovered during a study of shared clonotypes between healthy human individuals. The overall study: A few men and a couple of women, aged 18 to 49, were donors.

Using immunoSEQ multiplex PCR, the repertoire was profiled, and TCRdb retains in-frame clones only, with some absent. The table includes 2 million to 2.5 million clones, 90% to 95% detected once. Input material: naive CD4+ T cells from PBMCs. The subset is: CD45RA+ positively selected. The sequence derives from a man aged 18 to 30 in good health. Some clones in this sample may be carry-over from other donors' samples.

The CDR3 DNA reads TGTGCCAGCAGCGTAGCGGAGATCGAGACCCAGTACTTC. It translates to CASSVAEIETQYF. This sequence joins TRBV9 and TRBJ2-5, with no clear D. Germline CDR1 reads SGDLS; CDR2 reads YYNGEE. V was clipped by 0 bases and J by 5 bases, with 8 bases between them. This CDR3 region has 13 residues.